Presented here are 3 T cell receptor beta chains from one specimen sequenced in a study of cytomegalovirus exposure and HLA in healthy donors. The assay was immunoSEQ multiplex PCR, and TCRdb's table has in-frame clones only and misses some. The data contain some 60,000 clones, 95% to 96% of them singletons. Sequencing was carried out using PBMCs. These receptors were collected from a man aged 18 to 29 in good health and CMV-seronegative.

The chain uses TRBV5-5 and TRBJ1-4, with 8 bases identical to TRBD1. V lost 4 bases, J lost 8 bases, and 16 bases stayed unmatched. The germline V gene encodes CDR1 SGHKS and CDR2 YYEKEE (reference sequence). This CDR3 comprises 17 residues. The CDR3 nucleotides read TGTGCCAGCAGCACTGCCGGGACAGGAAAGTCTGGGGAAAAACTGTTTTTT. Translation: CASSTAGTGKSGEKLFF.

V is TRBV6-5 and J is TRBJ2-3; perhaps TRBD1 as D (5 bases). The germline V gene encodes CDR1 MNHEY and CDR2 SVGAGI. This CDR3 is 15 amino acids long. Trimming cost V 6 bases and J 2 bases, with 15 bases left between them. The CDR3 DNA reads TGTGCCAGCAGCGACACGACAGCCTTCACAGATACGCAGTATTTT. This gives the protein CASSDTTAFTDTQYF.

The chain employs TRBV5-1 and TRBJ2-7; 14 bases align to TRBD2. The CDR3 has 19 amino acids. Germline CDR1 SGHRS, CDR2 YFSETQ. Losses at the gene ends were 0 bases for V and 4 bases for J; bases not matched to a gene: 12. CDR3 coding DNA: TGCGCCAGCAGCTTGGCCCCGACTAGCGGGAGGGCCTTAATTTACGAGCAGTACTTC. Protein product: CASSLAPTSGRALIYEQYF. Together with reference TRBV5-1 and TRBJ2-7, the CDR3 gives the full variable domain: KAGVTQTPRYLIKTRGQQVTLSCSPISGHRSVSWYQQTPGQGLQFLFEYFSETQRNKGNFPGRFSGRQFSNSRSEMNVSTLELGDSALYLCASSLAPTSGRALIYEQYFGPGTRLTVT.